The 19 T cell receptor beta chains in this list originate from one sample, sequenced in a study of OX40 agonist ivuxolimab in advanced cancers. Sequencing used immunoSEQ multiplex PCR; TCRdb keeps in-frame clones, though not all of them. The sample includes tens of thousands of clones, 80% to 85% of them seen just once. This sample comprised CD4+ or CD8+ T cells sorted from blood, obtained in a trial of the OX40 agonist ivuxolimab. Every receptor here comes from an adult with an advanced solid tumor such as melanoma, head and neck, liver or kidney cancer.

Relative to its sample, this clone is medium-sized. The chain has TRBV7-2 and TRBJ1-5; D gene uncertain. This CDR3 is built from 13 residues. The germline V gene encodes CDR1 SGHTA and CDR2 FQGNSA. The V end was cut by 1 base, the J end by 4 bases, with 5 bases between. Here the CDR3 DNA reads TGTGCCAGCAGCTTAGACAGAAATCAGCCCCAGCATTTT. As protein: CASSLDRNQPQHF.

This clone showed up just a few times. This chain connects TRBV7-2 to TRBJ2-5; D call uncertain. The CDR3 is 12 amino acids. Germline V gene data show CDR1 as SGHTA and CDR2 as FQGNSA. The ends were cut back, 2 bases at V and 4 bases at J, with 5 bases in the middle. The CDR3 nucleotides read TGTGCCAGCAGCTTAAGGCGAGAGACCCAGTACTTC. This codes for CASSLRRETQYF.

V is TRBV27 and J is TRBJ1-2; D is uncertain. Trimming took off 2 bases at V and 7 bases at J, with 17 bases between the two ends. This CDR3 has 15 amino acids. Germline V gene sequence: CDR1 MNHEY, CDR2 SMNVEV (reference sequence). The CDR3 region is CASSLRSTSLGGYTF. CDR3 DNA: TGTGCCAGCAGTTTAAGGTCCACTTCCTTAGGTGGCTACACCTTC.

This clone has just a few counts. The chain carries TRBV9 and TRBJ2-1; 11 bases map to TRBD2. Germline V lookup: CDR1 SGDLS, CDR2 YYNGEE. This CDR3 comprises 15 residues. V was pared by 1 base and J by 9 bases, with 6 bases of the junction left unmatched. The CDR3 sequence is CASSVMVSGGAEQFF. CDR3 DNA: TGTGCCAGCAGCGTAATGGTTAGCGGGGGGGCTGAGCAGTTCTTC.

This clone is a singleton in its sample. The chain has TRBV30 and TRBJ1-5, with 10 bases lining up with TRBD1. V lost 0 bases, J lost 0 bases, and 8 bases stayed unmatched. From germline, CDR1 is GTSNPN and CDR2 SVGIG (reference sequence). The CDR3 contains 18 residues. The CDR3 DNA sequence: TGTGCCTGGAGTGTAAGTGACAGGGGGCCCTATAGCAATCAGCCCCAGCATTTT. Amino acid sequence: CAWSVSDRGPYSNQPQHF.

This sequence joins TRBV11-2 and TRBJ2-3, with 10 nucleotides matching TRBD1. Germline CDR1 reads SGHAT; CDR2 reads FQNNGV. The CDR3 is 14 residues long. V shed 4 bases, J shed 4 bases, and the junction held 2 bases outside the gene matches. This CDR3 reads CASSYGTGADTQYF. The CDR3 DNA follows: TGTGCCAGCAGCTATGGGACAGGGGCAGATACGCAGTATTTT.

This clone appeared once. CDR3 bases: TGTGCCAGCAGCGTAGCGCCCGGGGGAAACACCATATATTTT. The encoded protein is CASSVAPGGNTIYF. The gene calls are TRBV9 and TRBJ1-3; no reliable D call. Germline CDR1 reads SGDLS; CDR2 reads YYNGEE. The length of the CDR3 is 14 residues. The germline V and J ends were trimmed by 0 bases and 4 bases, with 8 bases remaining between them.

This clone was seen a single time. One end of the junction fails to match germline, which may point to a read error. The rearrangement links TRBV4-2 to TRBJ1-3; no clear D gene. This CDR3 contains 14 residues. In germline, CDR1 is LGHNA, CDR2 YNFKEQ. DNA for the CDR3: TGTGCCAGCAGCCCCGGGGTGCCTGGCAACACCATATATTTT. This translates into CASSPGVPGNTIYF.

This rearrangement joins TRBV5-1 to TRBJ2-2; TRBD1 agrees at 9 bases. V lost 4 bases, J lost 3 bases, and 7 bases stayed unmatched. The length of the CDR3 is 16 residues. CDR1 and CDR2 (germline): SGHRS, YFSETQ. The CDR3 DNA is TGCGCCAGCAGCCGTCCAGGGACAGGGTACACCGGGGAGCTGTTTTTT. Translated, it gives CASSRPGTGYTGELFF.

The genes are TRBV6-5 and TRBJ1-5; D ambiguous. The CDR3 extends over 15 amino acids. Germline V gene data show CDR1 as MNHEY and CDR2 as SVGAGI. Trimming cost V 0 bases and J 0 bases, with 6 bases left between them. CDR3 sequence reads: CASSYSVDSNQPQHF. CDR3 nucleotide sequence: TGTGCCAGCAGTTACTCGGTGGATAGCAATCAGCCCCAGCATTTT.

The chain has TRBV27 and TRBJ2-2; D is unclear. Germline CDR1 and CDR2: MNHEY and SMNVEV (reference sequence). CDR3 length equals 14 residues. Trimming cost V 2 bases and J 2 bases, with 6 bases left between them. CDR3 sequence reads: CASSLTDNTGELFF. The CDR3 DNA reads TGTGCCAGCAGTTTAACAGACAACACCGGGGAGCTGTTTTTT.

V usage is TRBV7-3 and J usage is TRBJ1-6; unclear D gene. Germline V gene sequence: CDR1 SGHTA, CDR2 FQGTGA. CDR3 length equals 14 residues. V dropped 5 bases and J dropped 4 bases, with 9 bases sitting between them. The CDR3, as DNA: TGTGCCAGCAGCCGTTATGGGTATAATTCACCCCTCCACTTT. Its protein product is CASSRYGYNSPLHF.

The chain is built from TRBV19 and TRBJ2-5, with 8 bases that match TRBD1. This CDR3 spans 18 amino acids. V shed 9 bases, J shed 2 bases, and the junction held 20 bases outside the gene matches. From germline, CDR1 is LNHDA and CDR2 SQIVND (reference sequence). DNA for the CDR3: TGTGCCAGCCCGAGCGGCCAATCCGGGACAGGACCACAAGAGACCCAGTACTTC. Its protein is CASPSGQSGTGPQETQYF.

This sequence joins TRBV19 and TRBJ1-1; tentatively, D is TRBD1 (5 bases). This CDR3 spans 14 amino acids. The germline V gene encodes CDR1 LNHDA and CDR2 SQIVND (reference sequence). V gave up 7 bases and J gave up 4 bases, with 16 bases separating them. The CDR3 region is CASTVKPGLTEAFF. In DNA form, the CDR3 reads TGTGCCAGTACCGTTAAGCCGGGGCTCACTGAAGCTTTCTTT.

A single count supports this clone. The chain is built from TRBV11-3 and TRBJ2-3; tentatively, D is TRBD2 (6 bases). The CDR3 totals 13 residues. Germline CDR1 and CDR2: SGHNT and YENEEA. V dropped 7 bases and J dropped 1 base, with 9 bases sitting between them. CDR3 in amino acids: CASKRRGTDTQYF. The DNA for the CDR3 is TGTGCCAGCAAGCGGAGGGGCACAGATACGCAGTATTTT. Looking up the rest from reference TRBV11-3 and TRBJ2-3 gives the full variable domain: EAGVVQSPRYKIIEKKQPVAFWCNPISGHNTLYWYLQNLGQGPELLIRYENEEAVDDSQLPKDRFSAERLKGVDSTLKIQPAELGDSAVYLCASKRRGTDTQYFGPGTRLTVL.

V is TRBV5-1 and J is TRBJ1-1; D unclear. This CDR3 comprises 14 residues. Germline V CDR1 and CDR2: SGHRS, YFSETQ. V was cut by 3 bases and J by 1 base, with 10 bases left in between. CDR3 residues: CASSYPNQNTEAFF. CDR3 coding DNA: TGCGCCAGCAGCTATCCGAATCAGAACACTGAAGCTTTCTTT. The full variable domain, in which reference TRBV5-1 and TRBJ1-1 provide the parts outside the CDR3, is KAGVTQTPRYLIKTRGQQVTLSCSPISGHRSVSWYQQTPGQGLQFLFEYFSETQRNKGNFPGRFSGRQFSNSRSEMNVSTLELGDSALYLCASSYPNQNTEAFFGQGTRLTVV.

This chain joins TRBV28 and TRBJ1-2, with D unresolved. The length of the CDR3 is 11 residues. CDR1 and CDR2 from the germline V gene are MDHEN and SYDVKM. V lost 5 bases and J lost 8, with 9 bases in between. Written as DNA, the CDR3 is TGTGCCAGCAGTCCCCGCGCGGGCTACACCTTC. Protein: CASSPRAGYTF.

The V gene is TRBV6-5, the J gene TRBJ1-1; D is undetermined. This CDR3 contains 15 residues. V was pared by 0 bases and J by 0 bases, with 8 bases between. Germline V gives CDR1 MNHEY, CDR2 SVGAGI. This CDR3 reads CASSYSAGLNTEAFF. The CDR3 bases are TGTGCCAGCAGTTACTCGGCAGGCTTGAACACTGAAGCTTTCTTT.

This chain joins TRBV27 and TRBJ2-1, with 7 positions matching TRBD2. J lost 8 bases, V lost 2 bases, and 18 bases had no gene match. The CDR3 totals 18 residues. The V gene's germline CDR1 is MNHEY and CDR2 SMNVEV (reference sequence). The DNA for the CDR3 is TGTGCCAGCAGTTTAGTTCGCCTCAGGGACCGGGAGGCAGATGAGCAGTTCTTC. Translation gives CASSLVRLRDREADEQFF.